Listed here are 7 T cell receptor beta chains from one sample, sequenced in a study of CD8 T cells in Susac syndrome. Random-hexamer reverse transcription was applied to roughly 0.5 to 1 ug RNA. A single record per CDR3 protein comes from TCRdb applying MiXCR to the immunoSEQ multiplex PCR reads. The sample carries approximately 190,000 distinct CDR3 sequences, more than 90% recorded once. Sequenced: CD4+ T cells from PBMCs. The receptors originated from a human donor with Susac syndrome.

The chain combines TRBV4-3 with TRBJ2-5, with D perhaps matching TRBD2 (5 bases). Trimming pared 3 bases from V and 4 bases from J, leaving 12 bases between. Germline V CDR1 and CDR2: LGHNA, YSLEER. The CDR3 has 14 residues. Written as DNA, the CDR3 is TGCGCCAGCAGCCATGTCGTAGGACTAGAGACCCAGTACTTC. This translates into CASSHVVGLETQYF.

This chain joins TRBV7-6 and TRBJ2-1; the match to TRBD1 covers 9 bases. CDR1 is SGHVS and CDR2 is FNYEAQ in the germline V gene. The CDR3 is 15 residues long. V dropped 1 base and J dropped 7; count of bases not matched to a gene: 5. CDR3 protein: CASSLGPGQGNEQFF. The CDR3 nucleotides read TGTGCCAGCAGCTTAGGCCCGGGACAGGGAAATGAGCAGTTCTTC.

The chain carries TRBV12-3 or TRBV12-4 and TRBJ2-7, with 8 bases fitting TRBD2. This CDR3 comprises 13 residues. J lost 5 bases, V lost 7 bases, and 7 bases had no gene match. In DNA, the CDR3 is TGTGCCAGCACCGACGGGGGGGCCGACGAGCAGTACTTC. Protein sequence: CASTDGGADEQYF.

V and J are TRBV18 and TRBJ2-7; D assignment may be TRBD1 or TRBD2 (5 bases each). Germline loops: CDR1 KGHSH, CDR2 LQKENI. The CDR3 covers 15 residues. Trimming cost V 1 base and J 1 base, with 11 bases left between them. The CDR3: CASSPQTAVSYEQYF. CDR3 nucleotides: TGTGCCAGCTCACCACAGACAGCGGTGTCCTACGAGCAGTACTTC.

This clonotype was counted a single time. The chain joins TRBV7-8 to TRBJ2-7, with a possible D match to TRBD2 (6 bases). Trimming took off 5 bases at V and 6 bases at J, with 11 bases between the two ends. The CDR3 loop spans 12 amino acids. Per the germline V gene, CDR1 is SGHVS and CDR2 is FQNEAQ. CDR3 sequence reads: CASSPGLSEQYF. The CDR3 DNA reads TGTGCCAGCAGCCCCGGACTATCCGAGCAGTACTTC.

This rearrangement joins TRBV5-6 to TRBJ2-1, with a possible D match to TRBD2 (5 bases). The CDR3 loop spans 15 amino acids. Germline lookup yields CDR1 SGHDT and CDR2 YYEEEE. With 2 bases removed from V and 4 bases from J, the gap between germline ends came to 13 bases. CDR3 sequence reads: CASSFPRVRYNEQFF. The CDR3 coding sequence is TGTGCCAGCAGCTTTCCGAGGGTCCGGTACAATGAGCAGTTCTTC.

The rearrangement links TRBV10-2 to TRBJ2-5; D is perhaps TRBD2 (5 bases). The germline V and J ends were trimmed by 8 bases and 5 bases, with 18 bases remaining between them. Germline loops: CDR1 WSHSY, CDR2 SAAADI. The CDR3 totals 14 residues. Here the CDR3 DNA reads TGCGCCAGCCAAAGCGGAACGTTGGTCGAGACCCAGTACTTC. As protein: CASQSGTLVETQYF.